The 28 T cell receptor beta chains below all came from one sample that was sequenced in a study of shared clonotypes between healthy human individuals (dated by TCRdb to about 2020). The library was made by the immunoSEQ multiplex PCR assay. TCRdb stores this immuneACCESS table with in-frame sequences only. Part of the clones is absent; in the studies checked, under half of the shortfall reflects unresolved V genes, and no reason is known for the rest. The sample yields more than 500,000 clones; approximately 96% were counted once. Approximately 0.11% of the sample is in the top ten clones. For the CD8 naive samples, CD45RO-negative cells were positively selected for CCR7, yielding a CD45RA+CCR7+ population from which TemRA cells were excluded. The sequenced sample consisted of naive CD8+ T cells sorted from blood. The cell subset or site label, read with the paper, signifies: CD45RA+CCR7+. These receptors originate from a young woman in good health.

On this clone: Other DNA sequences in this sample translate to the same CDR3. This chain links TRBV5-4 with TRBJ2-7; D is ambiguous. Trimming shortened V by 4 bases and J by 5 bases, and 7 bases separated the two germline ends. Looked up from germline, CDR1 is SGHNT and CDR2 is YYREEE (reference sequence). The CDR3 length is 11 residues. CDR3 region: CASSAEDEQYF. The CDR3 DNA reads as TGTGCCAGCAGCGCAGAGGACGAGCAGTACTTC.

J is TRBJ2-2 and V is TRBV19; 7 bases fit TRBD1. Germline-derived CDR1 and CDR2 are LNHDA and SQIVND (reference sequence). This CDR3 contains 19 residues. The ends lost 3 bases at V and 0 bases at J; junction bases unmatched: 13. CDR3 nucleotide sequence: TGTGCCAGTAGTATCAGCGCCCGGGACAGTAAAGCGAACACCGGGGAGCTGTTTTTT. It is translated as CASSISARDSKANTGELFF. Full variable domain (outside the CDR3, taken from reference TRBV19 and TRBJ2-2): DGGITQSPKYLFRKEGQNVTLSCEQNLNHDAMYWYRQDPGQGLRLIYYSQIVNDFQKGDIAEGYSVSREKKESFPLTVTSAQKNPTAFYLCASSISARDSKANTGELFFGEGSRLTVL.

The chain links TRBV6-5 to TRBJ2-5; 14 bases fit TRBD2. The trim removed 6 bases at V and 7 bases at J, leaving 7 bases unmatched. Germline V gene lookup returns CDR1 MNHEY and CDR2 SVGAGI. The CDR3 has 15 residues. The CDR3 here is CASSLGTSGSGTQYF. For the CDR3, the DNA is TGTGCCAGCAGCCTCGGGACTAGCGGGAGCGGGACCCAGTACTTC.

On this clone: Other nucleotide sequences from this sample produce the same CDR3. V usage is TRBV27 and J usage is TRBJ2-3; the D call may be TRBD1 or TRBD2 (6 bases each). Trimming removed 3 bases at V and 4 bases at J, with 8 bases between. Germline V gene lookup returns CDR1 MNHEY and CDR2 SMNVEV (reference sequence). The CDR3 is made up of 13 amino acids. The CDR3 here is CASSLGGPDTQYF. The CDR3, as DNA: TGTGCCAGCAGTTTGGGGGGCCCAGATACGCAGTATTTT.

The chain employs TRBV4-1 and TRBJ1-4, with unresolved D. The CDR3 runs 15 residues. V lost 1 base and J lost 7, with 13 bases in between. From germline, CDR1 is MGHRA and CDR2 YSYEKL. CDR3 DNA: TGCGCCAGCAGCCAAGCTTCTCAGCACGGTGAAAAACTGTTTTTT. Translating gives CASSQASQHGEKLFF.

In the case of this clone: The germline gene is not matched at one end of the junction; a read error may be the cause. The chain has TRBV14 and TRBJ1-2; D remains ambiguous. Germline V lookup: CDR1 SGHDN, CDR2 FVKESK. There are 13 residues in the CDR3. This CDR3 is CASSEDQGRGYTF. The CDR3 coding sequence is TGTGCCAGCAGCGAAGACCAAGGACGCGGCTACACCTTC.

The chain is built from TRBV5-8 and TRBJ1-3; TRBD1 is a possible D gene (6 bases). From germline, CDR1 is SGHTS and CDR2 YDEGEE. The CDR3 has 15 amino acids. The V end lost 4 bases, the J end lost 5 bases, and 16 bases lay between the germline ends. CDR3: CASSPTNTGRNTIYF. The CDR3 DNA is TGTGCCAGCAGCCCGACAAACACAGGGAGAAACACCATATATTTT. Full variable domain (remainder filled in from reference TRBV5-8 and TRBJ1-3): EAGVTQSPTHLIKTRGQQATLRCSPISGHTSVYWYQQALGLGLQFLLWYDEGEERNRGNFPPRFSGRQFPNYSSELNVNALELEDSALYLCASSPTNTGRNTIYFGEGSWLTVV.

The V call is TRBV15, the J call TRBJ1-1; tentatively, D is TRBD1 (6 bases). V shed 3 bases and J shed 4 bases, with 15 bases lying between them. The CDR3 extends over 15 amino acids. Germline CDR1 reads LNHNV; CDR2 reads YYDKDF (reference sequence). The CDR3 protein is CATSSGFTGSTEAFF. The CDR3 DNA reads as TGTGCCACCAGCAGTGGATTTACAGGGAGCACTGAAGCTTTCTTT.

This chain links TRBV27 with TRBJ2-1; D unclear. Deletions cut 3 bases from V and 4 bases from J, with 28 bases between. Germline-derived CDR1 and CDR2 are MNHEY and SMNVEV (reference sequence). The CDR3 is 20 residues long. Written as DNA, the CDR3 is TGTGCCAGCAGTTTCTCTGCCTTCAATTTAGCAGGTGTTAAATACAATGAGCAGTTCTTC. Translating it yields CASSFSAFNLAGVKYNEQFF.

With respect to this clone: Other DNA sequences in the same sample also yield this CDR3. The chain joins TRBV5-5 to TRBJ1-1; the D is unclear. Deletions cut 0 bases from V and 5 bases from J, with 5 bases between. Germline CDR1 SGHKS, CDR2 YYEKEE (reference sequence). This CDR3 spans 12 amino acids. The CDR3 spells CASSLDRTEAFF. In DNA form, the CDR3 reads TGTGCCAGCAGCTTGGATCGGACTGAAGCTTTCTTT.

J is TRBJ2-7 and V is TRBV28, with 9 bases aligning to TRBD2. V was clipped by 8 bases and J by 0 bases; unmatched bases: 2. Looked up from germline, CDR1 is MDHEN and CDR2 is SYDVKM. This CDR3 has 13 amino acids. CDR3 DNA: TGTGCCAGCGGAGCGGGAGGCTCCTACGAGCAGTACTTC. This translates into CASGAGGSYEQYF.

The chain joins TRBV19 to TRBJ2-5; TRBD1 is a possible D gene (5 bases). The J call may be mistaken, given a closer DNA end match to TRBJ2-7. Germline V lookup: CDR1 LNHDA, CDR2 SQIVND (reference sequence). This CDR3 is built from 12 residues. The CDR3 DNA follows: TGTGCCAGTAGTGCAGGGTACGCCGAGCAGTACTTC. As protein: CASSAGYAEQYF.

This rearrangement joins TRBV2 to TRBJ1-1; D remains unclear. This CDR3 has 10 residues. Per the germline V gene, CDR1 is SNHLY and CDR2 is FYNNEI. Trimming pared 6 bases from V and 7 bases from J, leaving 6 bases between. CDR3 region: CASRIGEAFF. The CDR3 nucleotides read TGTGCCAGCAGAATCGGTGAAGCTTTCTTT. The variable domain in full, with the rest retrieved from reference TRBV2 and TRBJ1-1, is EPEVTQTPSHQVTQMGQEVILRCVPISNHLYFYWYRQILGQKVEFLVSFYNNEISEKSEIFDDQFSVERPDGSNFTLKIRSTKLEDSAMYFCASRIGEAFFGQGTRLTVV.

The chain joins TRBV5-5 to TRBJ1-1; D unclear. The V gene lost 4 bases and the J gene lost 0 bases, with 13 bases spanning the gap. CDR1 SGHKS and CDR2 YYEKEE come from the germline V gene (reference sequence). The CDR3 contains 15 residues. The CDR3 loop reads CASSPPSYLNTEAFF. The CDR3 DNA reads TGTGCCAGCAGCCCCCCCTCATACCTGAACACTGAAGCTTTCTTT.

V usage is TRBV27 and J usage is TRBJ2-7, with D hard to call. The CDR3 totals 13 residues. Germline V gene lookup returns CDR1 MNHEY and CDR2 SMNVEV (reference sequence). V was trimmed by 4 bases and J by 4 bases, leaving 11 bases between them. The CDR3 sequence: CASSSLVNYEQYF. The CDR3 DNA sequence: TGTGCCAGCAGTTCTCTAGTCAATTACGAGCAGTACTTC.

The V call is TRBV19, the J call TRBJ1-1; no reliable D call. The V end lost 9 bases, the J end lost 1 base, and 9 bases lay between the germline ends. This CDR3 is 12 amino acids long. In germline, CDR1 is LNHDA, CDR2 SQIVND (reference sequence). CDR3 nucleotide sequence: TGTGCCAGCTTTCCACAGAACACTGAAGCTTTCTTT. Residues: CASFPQNTEAFF.

Comments on this clone: Other nucleotide sequences from this sample produce the same CDR3. The rearrangement joins TRBV27 to TRBJ2-7; D is undetermined. Germline V gene sequence: CDR1 MNHEY, CDR2 SMNVEV (reference sequence). CDR3 length equals 14 residues. V dropped 0 bases and J dropped 1 base, with 7 bases sitting between them. This CDR3 is CASSLSIGSYEQYF. The CDR3 DNA is TGTGCCAGCAGTTTATCGATAGGATCCTACGAGCAGTACTTC.

The V call is TRBV7-8, the J call TRBJ1-1; D possibly corresponds to TRBD1 (6 bases). Trimming shortened V by 4 bases and J by 0 bases, and 9 bases separated the two germline ends. The CDR3 contains 14 residues. Germline CDR1 is SGHVS and CDR2 is FQNEAQ. The CDR3 sequence is CASSSGQVNTEAFF. The CDR3 nucleotides read TGTGCCAGCAGCTCGGGACAAGTGAACACTGAAGCTTTCTTT.

The J gene is TRBJ2-1, the V gene TRBV27; 8 nucleotides align to TRBD2. Germline CDR1 reads MNHEY; CDR2 reads SMNVEV (reference sequence). Trimming cost V 3 bases and J 7 bases; bases outside gene matches: 5. The CDR3 extends over 14 amino acids. The CDR3 nucleotides are TGTGCCAGCAGTTTTCTAGCGGGCCAGAATGAGCAGTTCTTC. The encoded protein is CASSFLAGQNEQFF.

This chain uses TRBV19 with TRBJ2-1, with 9 bases matching TRBD2. The CDR3 length is 15 residues. The trim removed 6 bases at V and 0 bases at J, leaving 3 bases unmatched. CDR1 is LNHDA, CDR2 SQIVND, per germline (reference sequence). The CDR3 DNA reads as TGTGCCAGTAGCCAGACTAGCGGCTCCTACAATGAGCAGTTCTTC. Protein product: CASSQTSGSYNEQFF.

The CDR3 nucleotides are TGTGCCAGCAGTCTAGCGGGCCTCGGGGAGACCCAGTACTTC. Translation: CASSLAGLGETQYF. The chain is built from TRBV16 and TRBJ2-5, with 8 bases lining up with TRBD2. V lost 6 bases to trimming and J lost 5 bases; unmatched junction nucleotides: 8. Looked up from germline, CDR1 is KGHSY and CDR2 is FQNENV. This CDR3 region has 14 residues. The whole variable domain, remainder taken from reference TRBV16 and TRBJ2-5, is GEEVAQTPKHLVRGEGQKAKLYCAPIKGHSYVFWYQQVLKNEFKFLISFQNENVFDETGMPKERFSAKCLPNSPCSLEIQATKLEDSAVYFCASSLAGLGETQYFGPGTRLLVL.

CDR3 sequence (DNA): TGTGCCAGCAGTTTAACAGGGGTGGGCAATCAGCCCCAGCATTTT. It encodes CASSLTGVGNQPQHF. The gene calls are TRBV27 and TRBJ1-5; TRBD1 agrees at 7 bases. J was trimmed by 2 bases and V by 2 bases; bases with no gene match: 3. The V gene's germline CDR1 is MNHEY and CDR2 SMNVEV (reference sequence). The CDR3 contains 15 residues.

About this clone: Other nucleotide sequences in the sample specify the same CDR3. This chain uses TRBV13 with TRBJ2-7, with no clear D. The V and J ends lost 5 bases and 0 bases respectively, with 5 bases between them. The CDR3 has 12 residues. In germline, CDR1 is PRHDT, CDR2 FYEKMQ (reference sequence). DNA for the CDR3: TGTGCCAGCAGCGGAAGCTCCTACGAGCAGTACTTC. Protein: CASSGSSYEQYF.

This CDR3 reads CASSLFPATNEKLFF. The CDR3 coding sequence is TGTGCCAGCAGTTTATTTCCGGCAACTAATGAAAAACTGTTTTTT. The V call is TRBV27, the J call TRBJ1-4; no reliable D call. The CDR3 extends over 15 amino acids. Germline V gene lookup returns CDR1 MNHEY and CDR2 SMNVEV (reference sequence). Between the trimmed V and J ends, which lost 1 base and 0 bases, there was a span of 6 bases.

The rearrangement links TRBV29-1 to TRBJ2-1, with 11 positions matching TRBD2. Germline trimming cut 7 bases from V and 4 bases from J; bases unmatched to any gene: 9. The germline V gene has CDR1 SQVTM and CDR2 ANQGSEA. CDR3 length: 15 residues. CDR3 loop: CSGGSSGRRYNEQFF. For the CDR3, the DNA is TGCAGCGGGGGCTCTAGCGGGAGGAGGTACAATGAGCAGTTCTTC.

Note on this clone: One junction end disagrees with the germline gene, perhaps due to a read error. The chain carries TRBV11-2 and TRBJ2-1, with a weak D call TRBD1 (7 bases). Per germline, CDR1 SGHAT and CDR2 FQNNGV. This CDR3 contains 11 residues. The CDR3 DNA is TGTGCCAGCAGCTTGGGCGGGACAGCGCTCTTC. Encoded protein: CASSLGGTALF.

The chain couples TRBV27 to TRBJ1-4; 8 bases match TRBD1. After removal of 4 bases from V and 11 bases from J, the junction contained 9 bases not matched to a gene. CDR3 length: 14 residues. The germline V gene has CDR1 MNHEY and CDR2 SMNVEV (reference sequence). The CDR3 loop is CASSYRTGSGKLFF. The CDR3 nucleotides are TGTGCCAGCAGTTACCGGACAGGGTCTGGGAAACTGTTTTTT.

V and J are TRBV5-1 and TRBJ1-5; D possibly corresponds to TRBD1 (5 bases). The germline gives CDR1 SGHRS, CDR2 YFSETQ. The CDR3 length is 17 residues. V was shortened by 0 bases and J by 2 bases, with 15 bases between the two germline ends. The CDR3 reads CASSLVRGRVGNQPQHF. DNA of the CDR3: TGCGCCAGCAGCTTGGTGAGGGGACGGGTGGGCAATCAGCCCCAGCATTTT. The full variable domain, rest sourced from reference TRBV5-1 and TRBJ1-5, is KAGVTQTPRYLIKTRGQQVTLSCSPISGHRSVSWYQQTPGQGLQFLFEYFSETQRNKGNFPGRFSGRQFSNSRSEMNVSTLELGDSALYLCASSLVRGRVGNQPQHFGDGTRLSIL.